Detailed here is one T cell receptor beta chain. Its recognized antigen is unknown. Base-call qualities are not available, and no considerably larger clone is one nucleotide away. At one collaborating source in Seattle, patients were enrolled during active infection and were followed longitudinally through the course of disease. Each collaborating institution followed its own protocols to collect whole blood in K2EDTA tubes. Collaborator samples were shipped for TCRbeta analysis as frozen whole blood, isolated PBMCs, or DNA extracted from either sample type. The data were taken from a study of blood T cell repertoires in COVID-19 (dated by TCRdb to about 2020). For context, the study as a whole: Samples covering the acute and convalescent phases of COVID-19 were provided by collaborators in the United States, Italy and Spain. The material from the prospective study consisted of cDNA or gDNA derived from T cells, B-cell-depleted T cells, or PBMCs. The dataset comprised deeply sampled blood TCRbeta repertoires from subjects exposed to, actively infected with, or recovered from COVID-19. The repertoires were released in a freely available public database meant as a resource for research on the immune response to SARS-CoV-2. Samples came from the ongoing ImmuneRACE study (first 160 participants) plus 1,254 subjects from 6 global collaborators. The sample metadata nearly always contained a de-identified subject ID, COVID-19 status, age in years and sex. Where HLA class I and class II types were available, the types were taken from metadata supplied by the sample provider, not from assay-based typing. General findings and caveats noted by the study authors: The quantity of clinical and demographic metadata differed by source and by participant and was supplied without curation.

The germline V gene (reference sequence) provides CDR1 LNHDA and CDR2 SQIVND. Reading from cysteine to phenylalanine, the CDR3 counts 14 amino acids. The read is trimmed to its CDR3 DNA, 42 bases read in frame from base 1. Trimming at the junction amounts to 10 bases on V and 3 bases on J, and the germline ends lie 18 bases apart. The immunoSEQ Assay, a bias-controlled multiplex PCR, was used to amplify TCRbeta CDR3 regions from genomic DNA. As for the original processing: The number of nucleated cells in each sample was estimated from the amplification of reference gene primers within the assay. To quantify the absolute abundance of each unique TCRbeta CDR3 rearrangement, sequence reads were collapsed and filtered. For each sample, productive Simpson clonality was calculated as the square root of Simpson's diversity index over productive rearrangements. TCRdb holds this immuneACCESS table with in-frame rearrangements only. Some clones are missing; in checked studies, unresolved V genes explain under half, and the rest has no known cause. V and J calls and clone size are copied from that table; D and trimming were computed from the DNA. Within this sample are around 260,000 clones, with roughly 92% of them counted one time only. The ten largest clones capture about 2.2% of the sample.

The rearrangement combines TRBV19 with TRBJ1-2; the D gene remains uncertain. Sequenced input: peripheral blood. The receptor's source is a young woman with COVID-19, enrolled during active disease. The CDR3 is CATTTGSPYYGYTF. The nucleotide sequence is TGTGCCACCACAACGGGAAGTCCATACTATGGCTACACCTTC.